This T cell receptor beta chain was captured by sequencing in a study of control samples from healthy donors and cancer patients. Germline V gives CDR1 SGHTS, CDR2 YDEGEE. The CDR3 has 14 amino acids. V lost 2 bases and J lost 4, with 10 bases in between. This table comes from immunoSEQ multiplex PCR, and its TCRdb copy is limited to in-frame clones, with some not included. The table includes roughly 450,000 clones, 90% detected once. Sequences were obtained from PBMCs. This clonotype originated in a man between 40 and 49 years old with head and neck cancer. The chain carries TRBV5-8 and TRBJ1-3; D is undetermined. CDR3 DNA sequence: TGTGCCAGCAGCTTCGGAGCCGGAGGAAACACCATATATTTT. Protein: CASSFGAGGNTIYF.